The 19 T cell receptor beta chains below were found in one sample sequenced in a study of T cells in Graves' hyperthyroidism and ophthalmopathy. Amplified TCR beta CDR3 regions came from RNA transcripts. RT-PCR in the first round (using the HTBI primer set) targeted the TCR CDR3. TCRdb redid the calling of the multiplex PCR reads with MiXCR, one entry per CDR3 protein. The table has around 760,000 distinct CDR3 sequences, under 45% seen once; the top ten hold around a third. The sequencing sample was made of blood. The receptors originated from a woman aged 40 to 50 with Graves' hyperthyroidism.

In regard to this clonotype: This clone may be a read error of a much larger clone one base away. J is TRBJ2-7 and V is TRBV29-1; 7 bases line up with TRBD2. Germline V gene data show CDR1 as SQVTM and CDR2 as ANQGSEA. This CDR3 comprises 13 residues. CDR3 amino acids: CGVEAGDEYEQYF. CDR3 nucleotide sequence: TGCGGCGTTGAGGCGGGAGATGAGTACGAGCAGTACTTC.

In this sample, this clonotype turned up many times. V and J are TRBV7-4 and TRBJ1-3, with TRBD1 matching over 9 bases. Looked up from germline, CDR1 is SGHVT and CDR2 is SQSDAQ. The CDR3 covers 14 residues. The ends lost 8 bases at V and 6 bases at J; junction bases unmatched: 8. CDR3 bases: TGTGCCAGCGGCCGGGACAGGGATGAAAACACCATATATTTT. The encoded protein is CASGRDRDENTIYF.

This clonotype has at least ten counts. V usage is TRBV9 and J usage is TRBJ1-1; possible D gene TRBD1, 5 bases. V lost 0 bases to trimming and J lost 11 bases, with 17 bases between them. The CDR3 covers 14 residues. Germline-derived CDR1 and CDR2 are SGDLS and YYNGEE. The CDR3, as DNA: TGTGCCAGCAGCGTAGGTCTGGGGCAGGGTGAGGCTTTCTTT. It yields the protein CASSVGLGQGEAFF.

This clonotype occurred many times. DNA of the CDR3: TGTGCCAGCAGCTTAGGCCAGGCTAGCAGGCAGCCCCAGCATTTT. This sequence encodes CASSLGQASRQPQHF. The chain joins TRBV7-2 to TRBJ1-5; no clear D gene. This CDR3 comprises 15 residues. The germline gives CDR1 SGHTA, CDR2 FQGNSA. V was clipped by 1 base and J by 7 bases, with 14 bases between them.

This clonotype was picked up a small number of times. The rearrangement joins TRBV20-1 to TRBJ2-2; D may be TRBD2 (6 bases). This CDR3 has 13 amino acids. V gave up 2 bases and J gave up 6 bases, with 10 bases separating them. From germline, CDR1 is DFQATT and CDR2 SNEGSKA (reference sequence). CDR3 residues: CSARNSGPGELFF. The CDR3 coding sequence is TGCAGTGCTAGAAATAGCGGTCCCGGGGAGCTGTTTTTT.

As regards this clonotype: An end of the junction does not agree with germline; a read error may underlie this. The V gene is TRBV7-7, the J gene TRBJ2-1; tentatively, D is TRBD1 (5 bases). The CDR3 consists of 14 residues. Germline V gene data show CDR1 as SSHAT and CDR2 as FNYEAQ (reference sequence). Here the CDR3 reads CASSRWGRVNEQFF. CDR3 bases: TGTGCTAGCAGCCGCTGGGGCAGGGTCAATGAGCAGTTCTTC.

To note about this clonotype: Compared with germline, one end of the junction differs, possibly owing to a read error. CDR3 bases: TGTGCCAGCAGCCCCCATGACCGGGCAGGTGCGGCCCAGCATTTT. Its protein is CASSPHDRAGAAQHF. The rearrangement uses TRBV5-1 and TRBJ1-5; D is unresolved. The CDR3 is 15 residues long. Germline CDR1 is SGHRS and CDR2 is YFSETQ.

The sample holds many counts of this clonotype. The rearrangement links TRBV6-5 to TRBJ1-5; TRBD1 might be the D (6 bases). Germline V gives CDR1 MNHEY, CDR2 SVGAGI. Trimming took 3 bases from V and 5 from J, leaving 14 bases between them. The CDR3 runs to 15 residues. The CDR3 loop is CASSYSAAGDQPQHF. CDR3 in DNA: TGTGCCAGCAGTTATTCGGCGGCAGGGGATCAGCCCCAGCATTTT.

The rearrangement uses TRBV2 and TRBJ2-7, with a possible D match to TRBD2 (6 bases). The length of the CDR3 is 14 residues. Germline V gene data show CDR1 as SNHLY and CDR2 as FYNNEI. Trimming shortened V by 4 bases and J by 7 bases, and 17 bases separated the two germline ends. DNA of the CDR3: TGTGCCAGCAGTGTTGCGGGGCAGTACAATGAGCAGTACTTC. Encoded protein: CASSVAGQYNEQYF.

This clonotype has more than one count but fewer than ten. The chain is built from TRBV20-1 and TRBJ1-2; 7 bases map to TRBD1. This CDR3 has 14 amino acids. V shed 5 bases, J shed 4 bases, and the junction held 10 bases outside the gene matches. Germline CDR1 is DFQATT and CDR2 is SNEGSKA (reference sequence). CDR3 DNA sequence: TGCAGTGCTTCCGAACGCAGGGGGACCTATGGCTACACCTTC. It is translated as CSASERRGTYGYTF.

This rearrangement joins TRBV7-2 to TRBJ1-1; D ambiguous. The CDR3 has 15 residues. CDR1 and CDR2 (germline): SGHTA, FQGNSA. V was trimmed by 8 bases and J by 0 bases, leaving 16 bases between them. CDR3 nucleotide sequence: TGTGCCAGCGGTGCAGCTAGTACCTTGAACACTGAAGCTTTCTTT. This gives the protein CASGAASTLNTEAFF.

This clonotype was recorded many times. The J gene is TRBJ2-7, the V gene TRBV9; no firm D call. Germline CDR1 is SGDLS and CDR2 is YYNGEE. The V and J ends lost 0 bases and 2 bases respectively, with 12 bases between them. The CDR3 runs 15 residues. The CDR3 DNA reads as TGTGCCAGCAGCGTAGTGGCAGGCATTCCCTACGAGCAGTACTTC. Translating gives CASSVVAGIPYEQYF.

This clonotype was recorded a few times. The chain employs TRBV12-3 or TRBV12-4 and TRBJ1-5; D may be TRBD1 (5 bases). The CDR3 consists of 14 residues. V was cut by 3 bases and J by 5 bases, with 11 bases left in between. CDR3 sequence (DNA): TGTGCCAGCAGTTTGAGTACAGGTGATCAGCCCCAGCATTTT. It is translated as CASSLSTGDQPQHF.

DNA for the CDR3: TGTGCCACCTACGCTTCTCCCTTCGGAAACACCATATATTTT. This encodes CATYASPFGNTIYF. The chain joins TRBV19 to TRBJ1-3, with no clear D. V dropped 10 bases and J dropped 4 bases, with 17 bases sitting between them. CDR1 is LNHDA and CDR2 is SQIVND in the germline V gene (reference sequence). CDR3 length equals 14 residues.

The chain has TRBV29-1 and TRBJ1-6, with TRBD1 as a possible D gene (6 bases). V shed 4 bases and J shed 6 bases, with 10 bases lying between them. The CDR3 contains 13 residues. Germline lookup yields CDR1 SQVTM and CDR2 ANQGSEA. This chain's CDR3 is CSVGAGANSPLHF. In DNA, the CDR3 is TGCAGCGTTGGGGCAGGGGCTAATTCACCCCTCCACTTT.

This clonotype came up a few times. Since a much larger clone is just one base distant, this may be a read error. CDR3 region: CASSIRGAGANVPTF. DNA of the CDR3: TGTGCCAGTAGTATTAGGGGCGCTGGGGCCAACGTCCCGACTTTC. V gene TRBV10-3 combines with J gene TRBJ2-6, with a tentative D call TRBD1 (5 bases). Germline values: CDR1 ENHRY, CDR2 SYGVKD. This CDR3 is 15 amino acids long.

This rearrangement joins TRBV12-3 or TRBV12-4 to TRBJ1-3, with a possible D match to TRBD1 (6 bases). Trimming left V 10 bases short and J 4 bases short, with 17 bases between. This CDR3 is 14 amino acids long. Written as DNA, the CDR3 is TGTGCCATCCAAGCTTACAGGGCCGGAAACACCATATATTTT. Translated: CAIQAYRAGNTIYF.

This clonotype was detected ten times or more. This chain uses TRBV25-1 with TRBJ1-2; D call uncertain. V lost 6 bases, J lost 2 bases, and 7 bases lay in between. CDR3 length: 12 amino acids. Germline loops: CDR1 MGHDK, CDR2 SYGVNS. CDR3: CASRDGNYGYTF. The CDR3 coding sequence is TGTGCCAGCAGGGACGGAAACTATGGCTACACCTTC.

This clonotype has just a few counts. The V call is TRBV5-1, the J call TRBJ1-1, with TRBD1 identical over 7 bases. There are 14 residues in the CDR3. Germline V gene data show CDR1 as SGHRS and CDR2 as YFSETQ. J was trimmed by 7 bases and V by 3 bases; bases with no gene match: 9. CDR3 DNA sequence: TGCGCCAGCAGCTGGACAGGAGAGACAATTGAAGCTTTCTTT. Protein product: CASSWTGETIEAFF.